The text below deals with one T cell receptor (beta chain). As yet, its antigen is unknown. CDR3 length: 14 residues. Trimming removed 5 bases from V and 3 bases from J; junction bases left unmatched: 7. CDR1 and CDR2 (germline): SGHAT, FQNNGV. This sample is part of a study of cytomegalovirus exposure and HLA in healthy donors. Study results and caveats: TCR beta V segments were, for the most part, productive about 87% or about 30% of the time in an earlier analysis.

The PCR made use of 60 Vbeta and 13 Jbeta primers. Profiled with immunoSEQ multiplex PCR; TCRdb holds only in-frame clones, not every one. This table has fewer than 200,000 clones, around 87% appearing once. This clonotype was obtained from a boy under 10 years old in good health and CMV-seronegative. This chain connects TRBV11-2 to TRBJ2-7; 7 nucleotides match TRBD1. Sequenced sample: PBMCs. The CDR3 region is CASSILTGSYEQYF. DNA of the CDR3: TGTGCCAGCAGCATACTGACAGGGAGCTACGAGCAGTACTTC.